These T cell receptor beta chains were read from a single sample in a study of shared clonotypes between healthy human individuals. Profiled with immunoSEQ multiplex PCR; TCRdb holds only in-frame clones, not every one. This table has approximately 980,000 clones, about three quarters appearing once. Sequenced input: memory CD4+ T cells sorted from blood. These receptors were obtained from a man between 18 and 29 years old in good health. CDR3s include the opening cysteine and the closing phenylalanine or tryptophan. Fields, in order: V gene, J gene, D gene, clone size, CDR3 protein, CDR3 DNA. D genes are given only for firm matches. The size field is filled for only some rows; it gives once, few, many or a size class.

V gene: TRBV4-1
J gene: TRBJ2-3
D gene: TRBD2
clone size: -
CDR3 protein: CASSEAGWGTDTQYF
CDR3 DNA: TGCGCCAGCAGCGAAGCGGGGTGGGGCACAGATACGCAGTATTTT

V gene: TRBV7-2
J gene: TRBJ2-3
D gene: -
clone size: -
CDR3 protein: CASSWDATDTQYF
CDR3 DNA: TGTGCCAGCAGCTGGGACGCCACAGATACGCAGTATTTT

V gene: TRBV9
J gene: TRBJ2-5
D gene: -
clone size: -
CDR3 protein: CASSVAGAGVLETQYF
CDR3 DNA: TGTGCCAGCAGCGTTGCGGGGGCAGGGGTCTTGGAGACCCAGTACTTC

V gene: TRBV14
J gene: TRBJ1-2
D gene: -
clone size: -
CDR3 protein: CASSLDRRVYTF
CDR3 DNA: TGTGCCAGCAGCCTTGACAGGAGGGTCTACACCTTC

V gene: TRBV15
J gene: TRBJ2-7
D gene: TRBD1
clone size: -
CDR3 protein: CATSIWGTACYSYEQYF
CDR3 DNA: TGTGCCACCAGCATTTGGGGGACAGCCTGTTACTCCTACGAGCAGTACTTC

V gene: TRBV6-1
J gene: TRBJ1-3
D gene: -
clone size: once
CDR3 protein: CASSEPGDGGLSGNTIYF
CDR3 DNA: TGTGCCAGCAGTGAGCCGGGTGATGGGGGCCTCTCTGGAAACACCATATATTTT

V gene: TRBV11-2
J gene: TRBJ2-7
D gene: -
clone size: -
CDR3 protein: CASSPRTTAGEQYF
CDR3 DNA: TGTGCCAGCAGCCCACGGACTACCGCCGGCGAGCAGTACTTC

V gene: TRBV7-9
J gene: TRBJ2-7
D gene: -
clone size: few
CDR3 protein: CASSFVGSEQYF
CDR3 DNA: TGTGCCAGCAGCTTTGTAGGATCCGAGCAGTACTTC

V gene: TRBV19
J gene: TRBJ2-1
D gene: -
clone size: -
CDR3 protein: CASSNWDNEQFF
CDR3 DNA: TGTGCCAGTAGTAACTGGGACAATGAGCAGTTCTTC

V gene: TRBV4-1
J gene: TRBJ1-2
D gene: -
clone size: -
CDR3 protein: CASSQVYRDAKGYTF
CDR3 DNA: TGCGCCAGCAGCCAGGTATACAGGGATGCAAAGGGCTACACCTTC

V gene: TRBV6-5
J gene: TRBJ2-3
D gene: -
clone size: -
CDR3 protein: CASSSQGGGADTQYF
CDR3 DNA: TGTGCCAGCAGTTCCCAAGGAGGGGGGGCAGATACGCAGTATTTT

V gene: TRBV10-2
J gene: TRBJ2-1
D gene: TRBD2
clone size: -
CDR3 protein: CATSDWREVVGQFF
CDR3 DNA: TGCGCCACTTCTGACTGGCGGGAGGTGGTAGGGCAGTTCTTC

V gene: TRBV15
J gene: TRBJ2-3
D gene: TRBD1
clone size: -
CDR3 protein: CATSNGQVSDTQYF
CDR3 DNA: TGTGCCACCAGCAACGGACAGGTCTCAGATACGCAGTATTTT

V gene: TRBV5-1
J gene: TRBJ1-3
D gene: TRBD1
clone size: -
CDR3 protein: CASSERQGGGSGNTIYF
CDR3 DNA: TGCGCCAGCAGCGAAAGACAGGGGGGCGGCTCTGGAAACACCATATATTTT

V gene: TRBV7-9
J gene: TRBJ2-7
D gene: TRBD1
clone size: -
CDR3 protein: CASSPSGQASYEQYF
CDR3 DNA: TGTGCCAGCAGCCCCTCGGGACAGGCGTCCTACGAGCAGTACTTC

V gene: TRBV15
J gene: TRBJ2-7
D gene: -
clone size: few
CDR3 protein: CATSRDQVGLYEQYF
CDR3 DNA: TGTGCCACCAGCAGAGATCAGGTTGGCCTGTACGAGCAGTACTTC

V gene: TRBV29-1
J gene: TRBJ2-3
D gene: TRBD1
clone size: -
CDR3 protein: CSVPSGGQGIRNTQYF
CDR3 DNA: TGCAGCGTTCCTTCGGGGGGACAGGGTATCAGAAATACGCAGTATTTT

V gene: TRBV6-5
J gene: TRBJ1-6
D gene: -
clone size: -
CDR3 protein: CASSYSTRGTPLHF
CDR3 DNA: TGTGCCAGCAGTTACTCAACCAGGGGTACACCCCTCCACTTT

V gene: TRBV5-5
J gene: TRBJ1-1
D gene: -
clone size: -
CDR3 protein: CASSQQGQLNTEAFF
CDR3 DNA: TGTGCCAGCAGCCAGCAGGGACAATTGAACACTGAAGCTTTCTTT

V gene: TRBV5-4
J gene: TRBJ1-2
D gene: -
clone size: -
CDR3 protein: CASRQGMDYGYTF
CDR3 DNA: TGTGCCAGCAGGCAGGGGATGGACTATGGCTACACCTTC

V gene: TRBV5-1
J gene: TRBJ2-7
D gene: TRBD2
clone size: -
CDR3 protein: CASSRSTSGYEQYF
CDR3 DNA: TGCGCCAGCAGCAGATCGACTAGCGGCTACGAGCAGTACTTC

V gene: TRBV6-1
J gene: TRBJ1-1
D gene: TRBD1
clone size: few
CDR3 protein: CASSNSGGPFEAFF
CDR3 DNA: TGTGCCAGCAGTAATTCAGGGGGGCCTTTTGAAGCTTTCTTT

V gene: TRBV6-5
J gene: TRBJ2-3
D gene: TRBD2
clone size: -
CDR3 protein: CASRRAGRRTDTQYF
CDR3 DNA: TGTGCCAGCAGGAGAGCGGGGCGCCGCACAGATACGCAGTATTTT

V gene: TRBV30
J gene: TRBJ1-6
D gene: TRBD1
clone size: -
CDR3 protein: CAWSVGGQGVPLHF
CDR3 DNA: TGTGCCTGGAGTGTAGGAGGACAGGGGGTTCCCCTCCACTTT

V gene: TRBV4-1
J gene: TRBJ1-6
D gene: -
clone size: -
CDR3 protein: CASSQGPGRFNSPLHF
CDR3 DNA: TGCGCCAGCAGCCAGGGTCCGGGACGCTTTAATTCACCCCTCCACTTT

V gene: TRBV6-1
J gene: TRBJ1-2
D gene: -
clone size: few
CDR3 protein: CASSQGYGYTF
CDR3 DNA: TGTGCCAGCTCTCAGGGCTATGGCTACACCTTC

V gene: TRBV5-6
J gene: TRBJ2-5
D gene: TRBD2
clone size: -
CDR3 protein: CASSPLTAGGQETQYF
CDR3 DNA: TGTGCCAGCAGCCCCCTGACGGCGGGGGGACAAGAGACCCAGTACTTC

V gene: TRBV6-4
J gene: TRBJ1-3
D gene: -
clone size: many
CDR3 protein: CASSDFTQGGGNTIYF
CDR3 DNA: TGTGCCAGCAGTGACTTCACACAGGGAGGTGGAAACACCATATATTTT

V gene: TRBV5-1
J gene: TRBJ2-1
D gene: -
clone size: -
CDR3 protein: CASSLQRSAVNEQFF
CDR3 DNA: TGCGCCAGCAGCTTGCAGAGGTCAGCTGTGAATGAGCAGTTCTTC

V gene: TRBV30
J gene: TRBJ1-5
D gene: TRBD1
clone size: -
CDR3 protein: CAWSSDRFGPQHF
CDR3 DNA: TGTGCCTGGAGTTCGGACAGGTTCGGGCCCCAGCATTTT

V gene: TRBV19
J gene: TRBJ2-2
D gene: -
clone size: few
CDR3 protein: CASSTDTTNTGELFF
CDR3 DNA: TGTGCCAGTAGTACCGACACGACTAACACCGGGGAGCTGTTTTTT

V gene: TRBV16
J gene: TRBJ1-5
D gene: -
clone size: -
CDR3 protein: CASSNDSNQPQHF
CDR3 DNA: TGTGCCAGCAGCAACGATAGCAATCAGCCCCAGCATTTT

V gene: TRBV4-2
J gene: TRBJ1-2
D gene: -
clone size: few
CDR3 protein: CASSPGSPRSGYTF
CDR3 DNA: TGTGCCAGCAGCCCTGGAAGCCCCCGCTCTGGCTACACCTTC

V gene: TRBV5-1
J gene: TRBJ2-2
D gene: -
clone size: once
CDR3 protein: CASSLERIANTGELFF
CDR3 DNA: TGCGCCAGCAGCTTGGAAAGGATCGCGAACACCGGGGAGCTGTTTTTT

V gene: TRBV7-2
J gene: TRBJ2-1
D gene: TRBD2
clone size: -
CDR3 protein: CASSRRGLAGGNEQFF
CDR3 DNA: TGTGCCAGCAGCCGGAGGGGACTAGCGGGAGGGAATGAGCAGTTCTTC

V gene: TRBV19
J gene: TRBJ2-7
D gene: -
clone size: -
CDR3 protein: CASSQGKLFEQYF
CDR3 DNA: TGTGCCAGTAGCCAGGGCAAACTTTTCGAGCAGTACTTC

V gene: TRBV6-5
J gene: TRBJ2-3
D gene: -
clone size: -
CDR3 protein: CASTASAATDTQYF
CDR3 DNA: TGTGCCAGCACTGCTAGCGCCGCCACAGATACGCAGTATTTT

V gene: TRBV5-4
J gene: TRBJ2-1
D gene: -
clone size: -
CDR3 protein: CASSPRPQGGEQFF
CDR3 DNA: TGTGCCAGCAGCCCCAGACCCCAGGGAGGTGAGCAGTTCTTC

V gene: TRBV18
J gene: TRBJ2-7
D gene: -
clone size: -
CDR3 protein: CASSPQTAHYDEQYF
CDR3 DNA: TGTGCCAGCTCACCGCAGACGGCCCACTACGACGAGCAGTACTTC

V gene: TRBV29-1
J gene: TRBJ2-1
D gene: TRBD2
clone size: -
CDR3 protein: CSVDPTSGRVSEQFF
CDR3 DNA: TGCAGCGTTGACCCGACTAGCGGGAGGGTGAGTGAGCAGTTCTTC

V gene: TRBV6-1
J gene: TRBJ1-1
D gene: -
clone size: -
CDR3 protein: CASSGGTTNTEAFF
CDR3 DNA: TGTGCCAGCAGTGGGGGGACAACGAACACTGAAGCTTTCTTT

V gene: TRBV6-1
J gene: TRBJ1-1
D gene: -
clone size: -
CDR3 protein: CASRWDEAGTEAFF
CDR3 DNA: TGTGCCAGCAGGTGGGACGAGGCGGGCACTGAAGCTTTCTTT

V gene: TRBV7-9
J gene: TRBJ1-2
D gene: TRBD1
clone size: -
CDR3 protein: CASSERAQGGNYGYTF
CDR3 DNA: TGTGCCAGCAGCGAGAGGGCCCAGGGGGGGAACTATGGCTACACCTTC

V gene: TRBV19
J gene: TRBJ1-1
D gene: TRBD1
clone size: -
CDR3 protein: CASSIGAGGASGAFF
CDR3 DNA: TGTGCCAGTAGTATTGGGGCAGGGGGCGCGAGCGGAGCTTTCTTT

V gene: TRBV2
J gene: TRBJ1-2
D gene: -
clone size: -
CDR3 protein: CASSEDRGRYGYTF
CDR3 DNA: TGTGCCAGCAGTGAAGACAGAGGAAGGTATGGCTACACCTTC

V gene: TRBV7-9
J gene: TRBJ2-5
D gene: -
clone size: -
CDR3 protein: CASSFLVGAKTQYF
CDR3 DNA: TGTGCCAGCAGCTTCCTGGTGGGGGCGAAGACCCAGTACTTC

V gene: TRBV30
J gene: TRBJ2-7
D gene: -
clone size: -
CDR3 protein: CAWSVPGSRNEQYF
CDR3 DNA: TGTGCCTGGAGTGTACCCGGATCTAGAAACGAGCAGTACTTC